This TCR beta chain was recorded in a study of T cells in Graves' hyperthyroidism and ophthalmopathy (dated by TCRdb to 2018 to 2020). About the study as a whole: Peripheral blood samples were taken at the time of initial diagnosis, prior to any treatment. In six Graves' hyperthyroidism patients, the study also compared T-cell repertoires from thyroid tissue with T-cell repertoires from blood. Following sampling, methimazole starting at 30 mg daily was given to hyperthyroidism patients, and high-dose intravenous methylprednisolone was given to ophthalmopathy patients. TCR Vbeta CDR3 sequencing of roughly 140 peripheral blood samples (43 ophthalmopathy, roughly 74 hyperthyroidism and roughly 17 progressor patients) is reported in the paper. Whether ophthalmopathy could be predicted prospectively was tested in an independent validation cohort made up of 18 to 20 hyperthyroidism patients plus 17 patients who later progressed to ophthalmopathy. The roughly 91 discovery patients were randomly divided into training and test sets at a 7:3 ratio. TCR V-J signatures able to tell the groups apart were searched for in a discovery cohort of approximately 95 patients, of whom approximately 40 had Graves' ophthalmopathy and about 55 had stable Graves' hyperthyroidism. Results and caveats for the whole study, not just this receptor: In cross-validation, a model built on a 13 V-J signature told ophthalmopathy apart from stable hyperthyroidism with over 85% sensitivity and about 81% specificity, and in testing the same model reached 80%/75%. In validation, progression to ophthalmopathy was predicted by the model with almost 71% sensitivity and 72% to 80% specificity, a median of roughly six months before onset. Sample size was not statistically predetermined, and investigators were not blinded to group allocation. Blood samples also contained most of the expanded thyroid clonotypes (frequency above 0.001), which suggests that blood repertoires may reflect thyroid immune responses.

TCR beta CDR3 regions were amplified from RNA transcripts. A first-round RT-PCR of the TCR CDR3 used the HTBI primer set with the Qiagen OneStep RT-PCR kit. The libraries were constructed in a second round of multiplex PCR and then size-selected and purified. Sequencing of the libraries was done on an Illumina HiSeq2000 using paired-end 100 bp reads. The source study handled its data this way. SOAPnuke was used to process the raw data, with reads discarded if the reads contained adapters or uncalled bases, had a mean Phred below 15, or lacked an exact constant-primer or identifier match. High-quality paired reads were merged with COPE v1.2.5, and unique nucleotide sequences were defined as clonotypes. Clonotypes were aligned to IMGT TRBV, TRBD and TRBJ reference segments using MiTCR v1.1. Analysis was restricted to V-J combinations with a frequency above 0.0001, which covered roughly 99% of repertoires. The TCS score was defined as the ratio of F50 (clonal expansion) to E x V (chaos), calculated using BLOSUM62-based TCRdist between CDR3 peptides within each V-J. Welch's t-statistics and random forest reduced roughly 530 V-J features to roughly 13, which were used in a naive Bayes classifier (R e1071). Starting from the raw public reads, TCRdb applied fastp trimming at Q25, assembled clones with MiXCR and retained in-frame beta chains. Rows merge per CDR3 protein into single entries with the most common DNA and genes. The V and J calls were not made by the authors but by TCRdb's processing. Within this sample are about 530,000 distinct CDR3 sequences, with 17% of them counted one time only. Roughly 15% of the sample comes from the top ten.

In the ophthalmopathy patients, disease was moderately to severely active, with a Clinical Activity Score of 3 or more, a NOSPECS grade of 4 or more, and a duration of less than 3 months. Patients with uncontrolled infections, other autoimmune diseases, pregnancy or lactation were excluded. Diagnoses relied on clinical symptoms, serum thyroxine and TRAb, thyroid ultrasound and orbital computed tomography. Ficoll-Paque density gradient centrifugation was used to isolate PBMCs from 8.5 to 10 ml of fresh peripheral blood. Total RNA was extracted with Trizol reagent, and quality was checked on an Agilent 2100 Bioanalyzer. On this clonotype itself: This receptor's antigen is unknown. Nothing much larger sits one base from this clone, and base qualities are not available.

The CDR3 covers 16 residues, taking in both the cysteine and the phenylalanine. The CDR3 DNA has 48 bases and is translated from base 1. Per the germline V gene (reference sequence), LNHDA is the CDR1 and SQIVND is the CDR2. After removal of 6 bases from V and 4 bases from J, the junction retains 10 bases not matched to a gene. The sample consisted of blood. This chain joins TRBV19 to TRBJ2-1; 9 junctional bases match TRBD2. This receptor was taken from a woman aged 18-30 years with Graves' ophthalmopathy. The CDR3 loop reads CASSQYSGRPYNEQFF. The DNA sequence is TGTGCCAGTAGCCAATACAGCGGGAGGCCTTACAATGAGCAGTTCTTC.